This T cell receptor beta chain was found in a study of T-cell memory formation after mild COVID-19. General study points: Mainly CM and EM harbored the contracting CD4+ clones; mainly EMRA harbored the CD8+ ones. The pre-infection memory compartment contained some responding clones, suggesting cross-reactive memory joined.

The 5'RACE method, run with constant-segment primers, produced TCR alpha and TCR beta cDNA libraries (carrying sample barcodes and UMIs). In TCRdb, the 5' RACE reads were re-called with MiXCR into one record per CDR3 protein. The sample shows approximately 450,000 distinct CDR3 sequences, about 20% of them seen only once. Worth noting for this clonotype: Its specificity is not known.

This sequence was found in an adult woman who had mild COVID-19 (a few samples of this study predate the infection). Cell type and time point are not known. The sample taken for sequencing was PBMCs or a T cell subset sorted from them (not recorded which).

The CDR3 loop is CASSIAGWTSTSNEQFF. As DNA, the CDR3 is TGTGCCAGTAGTATAGCGGGGTGGACTAGCACTTCCAATGAGCAGTTCTTC. The V gene is TRBV19, the J gene TRBJ2-1, with TRBD2 matching 8 bases. The junction had 11 bases not matched to a gene; V was cut back by 1 base and J by 6 bases. Per germline, CDR1 LNHDA and CDR2 SQIVND (reference sequence). The CDR3 runs to 17 residues.